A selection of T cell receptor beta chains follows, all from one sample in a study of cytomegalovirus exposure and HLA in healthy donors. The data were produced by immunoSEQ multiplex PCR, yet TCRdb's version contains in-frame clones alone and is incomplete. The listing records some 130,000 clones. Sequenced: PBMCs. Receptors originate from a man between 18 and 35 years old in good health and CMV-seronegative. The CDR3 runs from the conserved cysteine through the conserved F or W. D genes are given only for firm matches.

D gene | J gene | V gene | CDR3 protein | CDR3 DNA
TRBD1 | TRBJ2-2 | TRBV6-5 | CASSYTGTGGSGELFF | TGTGCCAGCAGTTACACCGGGACAGGGGGCTCCGGGGAGCTGTTTTTT
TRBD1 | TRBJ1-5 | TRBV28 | CASRLAYRGSNQPQHF | TGTGCCAGCAGGCTCGCCTACAGGGGAAGCAATCAGCCCCAGCATTTT
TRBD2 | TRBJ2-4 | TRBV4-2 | CASSQDPGLAGHLAKNIQYF | TGTGCCAGCAGCCAAGATCCGGGACTAGCGGGCCACTTAGCCAAAAACATTCAGTACTTC
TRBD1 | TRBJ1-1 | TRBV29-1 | CSAGQGAGTEAFF | TGCAGCGCGGGACAGGGAGCGGGGACTGAAGCTTTCTTT
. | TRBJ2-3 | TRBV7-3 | CASNAQEITDTQYF | TGTGCCAGCAACGCACAGGAGATCACAGATACGCAGTATTTT
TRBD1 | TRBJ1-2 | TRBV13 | CASSSVLLRQGNYGYTF | TGTGCCAGCAGCTCCGTCTTATTACGACAGGGCAACTATGGCTACACCTTC
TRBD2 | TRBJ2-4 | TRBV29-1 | CSVEGWSPLGGNIQYF | TGCAGCGTTGAGGGTTGGTCCCCATTGGGGGGGAACATTCAGTACTTC
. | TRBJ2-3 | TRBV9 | CASSVDPADTQYF | TGTGCCAGCAGCGTAGATCCCGCGGATACGCAGTATTTT
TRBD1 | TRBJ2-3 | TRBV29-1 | CSTNSGQGTDTQYF | TGCAGCACCAACTCCGGACAGGGCACAGATACGCAGTATTTT
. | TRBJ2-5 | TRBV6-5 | CASSYSGQKETQYF | TGTGCCAGCAGTTACTCGGGGCAGAAGGAGACCCAGTACTTC
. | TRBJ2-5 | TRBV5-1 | CASSLGVGGRGETQYF | TGCGCCAGCAGCTTGGGGGTGGGGGGGCGCGGAGAGACCCAGTACTTC
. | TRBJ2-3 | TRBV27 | CASSLGQGPDTQYF | TGTGCCAGCAGTTTGGGGCAGGGGCCAGATACGCAGTATTTT
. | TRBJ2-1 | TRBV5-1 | CASTGITNEQFF | TGCGCCAGTACCGGGATAACGAATGAGCAGTTCTTC
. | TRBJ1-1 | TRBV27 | CASSLGQGRGTEAFF | TGTGCCAGCAGTTTGGGGCAGGGGAGGGGCACTGAAGCTTTCTTT
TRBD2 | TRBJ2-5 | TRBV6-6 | CASSFGTSGETQYF | TGTGCCAGCAGTTTCGGGACTAGTGGGGAGACCCAGTACTTC
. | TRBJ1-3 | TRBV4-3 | CASSQDGGNTIYF | TGCGCCAGCAGCCAAGACGGGGGAAACACCATATATTTT
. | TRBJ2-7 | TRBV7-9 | CATAGQNYEQYF | TGTGCCACCGCGGGACAGAACTACGAGCAGTACTTC
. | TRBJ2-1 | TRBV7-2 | CASSLFLGSSYNEQFF | TGTGCCAGCAGCTTATTCTTGGGGAGTTCCTACAATGAGCAGTTCTTC
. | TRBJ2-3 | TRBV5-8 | CASQLGQGTDTQYF | TGTGCCAGCCAGCTGGGCCAAGGCACAGATACGCAGTATTTT
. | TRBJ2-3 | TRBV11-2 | CASSLVDITDTQYF | TGTGCCAGCAGCTTAGTAGACATAACAGATACGCAGTATTTT
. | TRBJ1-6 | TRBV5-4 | CASSLGTGQRNSPLHF | TGTGCCAGCAGCTTGGGCACAGGACAGCGAAATTCACCCCTCCACTTT
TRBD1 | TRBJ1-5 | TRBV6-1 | CASNSQGVDQPQHF | TGTGCCAGCAATTCACAGGGGGTGGATCAGCCCCAGCATTTT
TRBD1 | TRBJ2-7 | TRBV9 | CASSASGTDAYEQYF | TGTGCCAGCAGCGCTTCTGGGACAGATGCCTACGAGCAGTACTTC
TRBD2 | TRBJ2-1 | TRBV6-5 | CASSYGSGTILNEQFF | TGTGCCAGCAGTTACGGTTCCGGGACTATATTAAATGAGCAGTTCTTC
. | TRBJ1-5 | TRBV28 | CASSLNSANQPQHF | TGTGCCAGCAGTTTAAACTCTGCAAATCAGCCCCAGCATTTT
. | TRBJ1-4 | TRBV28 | CASSRSDNRNEKLFF | TGTGCCAGCAGTCGATCTGACAATAGGAATGAAAAACTGTTTTTT
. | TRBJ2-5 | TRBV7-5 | CVRSLAQGQEETQYF | TGTGTCAGAAGCTTAGCACAGGGACAGGAAGAGACCCAGTACTTC